The 12 T cell receptor beta chains below were found in one sample sequenced in a study of T cell repertoires in cytomegalovirus infection. No antigens are known for them. TCRdb used MiXCR to reprocess the reads, holding one entry per CDR3 protein. Among approximately 76,000 distinct CDR3 sequences listed, more than 20% were seen once. Sequences were derived from CD8+ T cells from cultured PBMCs, sampled from culture after CMV antigen stimulation. All receptors derive from a human donor in good health (CMV status not recorded). Some clones in this sample may be carry-over from other donors' samples.

The rearrangement joins TRBV19 to TRBJ2-7; 9 nucleotides match TRBD2. Trimming took 5 bases from V and 4 from J; bases not matched to a gene: 3. Per germline, CDR1 LNHDA and CDR2 SQIVND (reference sequence). CDR3 length: 13 amino acids. The CDR3 nucleotides read TGTGCCAGTAGTGCTAGCGGGACTTACGAGCAGTACTTC. It yields the protein CASSASGTYEQYF. Supplemented by reference TRBV19 and TRBJ2-7, the full variable domain reads DGGITQSPKYLFRKEGQNVTLSCEQNLNHDAMYWYRQDPGQGLRLIYYSQIVNDFQKGDIAEGYSVSREKKESFPLTVTSAQKNPTAFYLCASSASGTYEQYFGPGTRLTVT.

This clonotype was seen many times. This chain connects TRBV7-3 to TRBJ2-7; 7 bases line up with TRBD1. V was clipped by 0 bases and J by 6 bases; unmatched bases: 5. The CDR3 runs to 14 residues. Germline V gene data show CDR1 as SGHTA and CDR2 as FQGTGA. The CDR3 region has the DNA TGTGCCAGCAGCTTAACTTCAGGGGGTAGCGAGCAGTACTTC. Its translation is CASSLTSGGSEQYF.

The chain combines TRBV7-6 with TRBJ1-2; 8 bases agree with TRBD1. The CDR3 has 17 amino acids. Unmatched junction bases numbered 12, after V lost 1 base and J lost 5 bases. Germline values: CDR1 SGHVS, CDR2 FNYEAQ. CDR3 residues: CASSLGADRGGFYGYTF. CDR3 bases: TGTGCCAGCAGCTTAGGGGCCGACAGGGGCGGATTTTATGGCTACACCTTC.

This chain uses TRBV30 with TRBJ1-1; possibly TRBD1 for D (6 bases). In germline, CDR1 is GTSNPN, CDR2 SVGIG (reference sequence). V lost 3 bases and J 4 bases, leaving 12 bases between the germline ends. CDR3 length: 13 residues. The CDR3: CAWSLTGTTEAFF. DNA of the CDR3: TGTGCCTGGAGCTTAACAGGGACCACTGAAGCTTTCTTT. The entire variable domain, with the rest obtained from reference TRBV30 and TRBJ1-1, is as follows: SQTIHQWPATLVQPVGSPLSLECTVEGTSNPNLYWYRQAAGRGLQLLFYSVGIGQISSEVPQNLSASRPQDRQFILSSKKLLLSDSGFYLCAWSLTGTTEAFFGQGTRLTVV.

The rearrangement links TRBV29-1 to TRBJ2-7, with D perhaps TRBD1 or TRBD2 (5 bases each). V was pared by 3 bases and J by 6 bases, with 12 bases between. This CDR3 contains 12 residues. Germline V gives CDR1 SQVTM, CDR2 ANQGSEA. The CDR3 nucleotides are TGCAGCGTTGAGAGGGGCGCGGGCGAGCAGTACTTC. It yields the protein CSVERGAGEQYF.

This clonotype was seen repeatedly, ten times or more. This chain connects TRBV10-3 to TRBJ2-7, with unresolved D. Trimming cost V 0 bases and J 5 bases, with 2 bases left between them. CDR1 is ENHRY, CDR2 SYGVKD, per germline. The CDR3 covers 11 residues. CDR3: CAISESNEQYF. The CDR3 nucleotides are TGTGCCATCAGTGAGTCGAACGAGCAGTACTTC.

This clonotype was picked up a small number of times. The chain uses TRBV14 and TRBJ2-5; D tentatively fits TRBD1 or TRBD2 (5 bases each). The germline CDR1 and CDR2 sequences are SGHDN and FVKESK. This CDR3 comprises 14 residues. Trimming shortened V by 1 base and J by 5 bases, and 11 bases separated the two germline ends. The CDR3 spells CASSQVRGAETQYF. DNA for the CDR3: TGTGCCAGCAGCCAAGTAAGAGGGGCCGAGACCCAGTACTTC. Using reference TRBV14 and TRBJ2-5 for the parts outside the CDR3, the full variable domain is EAGVTQFPSHSVIEKGQTVTLRCDPISGHDNLYWYRRVMGKEIKFLLHFVKESKQDESGMPNNRFLAERTGGTYSTLKVQPAELEDSGVYFCASSQVRGAETQYFGPGTRLLVL.

This clonotype has a handful of counts. The chain uses TRBV20-1 and TRBJ2-1; D is ambiguous. The CDR3 runs to 13 residues. Per germline, CDR1 DFQATT and CDR2 SNEGSKA (reference sequence). V was trimmed by 1 base and J by 8 bases, leaving 12 bases between them. This CDR3 reads CSARGPRSYEQFF. In DNA, the CDR3 is TGCAGTGCTAGAGGCCCTAGATCCTATGAGCAGTTCTTC.

This clonotype showed up many times. The V gene is TRBV7-2, the J gene TRBJ1-1; D gene unclear. Trimming pared 0 bases from V and 1 base from J, leaving 6 bases between. The germline gives CDR1 SGHTA, CDR2 FQGNSA. This CDR3 has 14 amino acids. The CDR3 spells CASSLAGRNTEAFF. For the CDR3, the DNA is TGTGCCAGCAGCTTAGCTGGGAGGAACACTGAAGCTTTCTTT. Complete variable domain (other parts from reference TRBV7-2 and TRBJ1-1): GAGVSQSPSNKVTEKGKDVELRCDPISGHTALYWYRQSLGQGLEFLIYFQGNSAPDKSGLPSDRFSAERTGGSVSTLTIQRTQQEDSAVYLCASSLAGRNTEAFFGQGTRLTVV.

This clonotype was recorded at least ten times. V and J are TRBV6-1 and TRBJ2-7; 7 bases line up with TRBD1. Germline loops: CDR1 MNHNS, CDR2 SASEGT. J gave up 2 bases and V 7 bases, and 11 bases lay outside the gene matches. This CDR3 is 15 amino acids long. The DNA for the CDR3 is TGTGCCAGCAACCAGGGGGTCCGTATTACCTACGAGCAGTACTTC. This encodes CASNQGVRITYEQYF.

V usage is TRBV7-9 and J usage is TRBJ1-4, with a possible D match to TRBD1 (6 bases). This CDR3 has 15 residues. Trimming pared 5 bases from V and 8 bases from J, leaving 18 bases between. Germline V gene lookup returns CDR1 SEHNR and CDR2 FQNEAQ (reference sequence). The CDR3 is CASSGTGTDREKLFF. CDR3 coding DNA: TGTGCCAGCAGCGGGACCGGAACCGACAGGGAAAAACTGTTTTTT.

In this sample, this clonotype turned up a few times. The CDR3 DNA follows: TGTGCCTGGATCGGAGACACGACGAACTATGGCTACACCTTC. Amino acids: CAWIGDTTNYGYTF. The chain combines TRBV30 with TRBJ1-2, with D unresolved. V dropped 4 bases and J dropped 2 bases, with 14 bases sitting between them. The CDR3 contains 14 residues. Germline lookup yields CDR1 GTSNPN and CDR2 SVGIG (reference sequence).